Listed below are T cell receptor beta chains from one sample, sequenced in a study of beta chain features in type 1 diabetes. TCRdb's copy holds only in-frame clones and misses some; the assay was immunoSEQ multiplex PCR. Among approximately 170,000 clones listed, less than 9.5% were seen once. The source material was central memory CD4+ T cells from blood. All receptors come from a woman between 35 and 50 years old with type 1 diabetes. CDR3s include the opening cysteine and the closing phenylalanine or tryptophan. D genes are given only for firm matches. Size values are once, few and many counts, or a class for expanded clones, and some rows have none.

j_gene	v_gene	abundance	d_gene	CDR3aa	CDR3nt
TRBJ1-5	TRBV30	few	TRBD1	CAWSSTGDQPQHF	TGTGCCTGGAGTTCAACAGGGGATCAGCCCCAGCATTTT
TRBJ1-2	TRBV9	few	.	CASSRAGQQNYGYTF	TGTGCCAGCAGCCGGGCAGGGCAGCAGAACTATGGCTACACCTTC
TRBJ1-2	TRBV28	few	.	CASGGRGYTF	TGTGCCAGCGGCGGTCGAGGCTACACCTTC
TRBJ1-1	TRBV4-1	.	.	CASSQDTDGSGVKAFF	TGCGCCAGCAGCCAAGATACAGATGGCAGCGGGGTAAAAGCTTTCTTT
TRBJ2-1	TRBV2	.	.	CASHWRRGEQFF	TGTGCCAGCCATTGGCGGCGAGGGGAGCAGTTCTTC
TRBJ2-4	TRBV2	few	.	CASSETELAKNIQYF	TGTGCCAGCAGTGAGACAGAGCTAGCCAAAAACATTCAGTACTTC
TRBJ1-5	TRBV4-2	.	.	CASSQVSRTGGSQPQHF	TGTGCCAGCAGCCAAGTCTCGCGGACGGGGGGCTCTCAGCCCCAGCATTTT
TRBJ1-1	TRBV7-2	few	TRBD1	CASSQDRGNTEAFF	TGTGCCAGCAGCCAGGACAGGGGGAACACTGAAGCTTTCTTT
TRBJ2-5	TRBV5-6	.	.	CASSYRNSKTQYF	TGTGCCAGCAGCTACAGGAATAGTAAGACCCAGTACTTC
TRBJ2-2	TRBV7-2	many	.	CASSTGTESPPTGELFF	TGTGCCAGCAGCACCGGGACTGAAAGCCCGCCCACCGGGGAGCTGTTTTTT
TRBJ1-1	TRBV7-9	few	.	CASSSEWGRPGSMNTEAFF	TGTGCCAGCAGCTCAGAATGGGGCAGGCCCGGCTCCATGAACACTGAAGCTTTCTTT
TRBJ2-1	TRBV29-1	.	TRBD1	CSAGLRDRDDNEQFF	TGCAGCGCTGGTCTCCGGGACAGGGATGACAATGAGCAGTTCTTC
TRBJ1-5	TRBV21-1	few	.	CASSTGRQCGEPQHF	TGTGCCAGCAGCACCGGCCGACAGTGCGGAGAGCCCCAGCATTTT
TRBJ2-1	TRBV18	.	.	CASSNLGNEQFF	TGTGCCAGCTCAAACCTAGGCAATGAGCAGTTCTTC
TRBJ2-3	TRBV19	few	.	CATGQGSSTDTQYF	TGTGCCACAGGCCAGGGTTCAAGCACAGATACGCAGTATTTT
TRBJ2-7	TRBV6-6	.	.	CASSTRQTYEQYF	TGTGCCAGCAGTACCCGACAGACCTACGAGCAGTACTTC
TRBJ2-7	TRBV5-1	few	TRBD1	CASSSTGTGYYEQYF	TGCGCCAGCAGCTCTACCGGGACAGGTTACTACGAGCAGTACTTC
TRBJ1-1	TRBV14	few	TRBD1	CASSRTGAAFF	TGTGCCAGCAGCCGGACAGGGGCAGCTTTCTTT
TRBJ2-7	TRBV18	many	.	CASSPGAEVYEQYF	TGTGCCAGCTCACCAGGGGCAGAAGTCTACGAGCAGTACTTC
TRBJ2-1	TRBV7-2	many	TRBD2	CASSLESGRGDLYNEQFF	TGTGCCAGCAGCTTAGAGAGCGGGAGGGGTGACCTCTACAATGAGCAGTTCTTC
TRBJ2-1	TRBV7-3	.	TRBD1	CASSLELGTGKFF	TGTGCCAGCAGCTTAGAGTTGGGGACAGGGAAGTTCTTC
TRBJ2-3	TRBV27	many	TRBD1	CASSLSQGAADTQYF	TGTGCCAGCAGTTTGAGTCAGGGGGCCGCAGATACGCAGTATTTT
TRBJ2-1	TRBV9	.	.	CASSVIPAASEQFF	TGTGCCAGCAGCGTTATCCCGGCGGCCAGTGAGCAGTTCTTC
TRBJ2-5	TRBV5-4	few	.	CASSLEGVGTQYF	TGTGCCAGCAGCTTGGAGGGGGTTGGGACCCAGTACTTC
TRBJ2-7	TRBV7-3	.	TRBD1	CASSLMGTGDEQYF	TGTGCCAGCAGCTTAATGGGGACAGGGGACGAGCAGTACTTC
TRBJ1-1	TRBV28	few	.	CASLRGNTEAFF	TGTGCCAGTCTACGGGGGAACACTGAAGCTTTCTTT
TRBJ1-1	TRBV27	.	.	CASSSLTTNTEAFF	TGTGCCAGCAGTTCCCTGACAACAAACACTGAAGCTTTCTTT
TRBJ1-2	TRBV5-1	.	.	CASSLDSQRALGYTF	TGCGCCAGCAGCTTGGACAGTCAGCGGGCGTTAGGCTACACCTTC
TRBJ2-7	TRBV11-2	many	.	CASSSGGVRVDEQYF	TGTGCCAGCAGCTCCGGTGGTGTGCGGGTGGACGAGCAGTACTTC
TRBJ2-2	TRBV5-1	.	TRBD2	CASSLLAGVTGTGELFF	TGCGCCAGCAGCTTACTAGCGGGAGTAACGGGCACCGGGGAGCTGTTTTTT
TRBJ1-4	TRBV6-1	few	.	CASRQIPTNEKLFF	TGTGCCAGCCGCCAGATACCAACTAATGAAAAACTGTTTTTT
TRBJ2-7	TRBV6-5	.	.	CASKKGLQPYEQYF	TGTGCCAGCAAGAAGGGACTGCAACCCTACGAGCAGTACTTC
TRBJ1-1	TRBV7-3	few	TRBD1	CASSLNSVTGGTEAFF	TGTGCCAGCAGCTTAAATAGTGTGACAGGGGGCACTGAAGCTTTCTTT
TRBJ2-2	TRBV18	few	TRBD1	CASSRGQGRTGELFF	TGTGCCAGCTCACGCGGACAGGGGAGGACCGGGGAGCTGTTTTTT
TRBJ2-3	TRBV5-4	.	.	CASSTGTDTQYF	TGTGCCAGCAGCACAGGCACAGATACGCAGTATTTT
TRBJ2-5	TRBV5-1	.	.	CASSSVWRGQETQYF	TGCGCCAGCAGCTCGGTATGGAGGGGCCAAGAGACCCAGTACTTC
TRBJ2-3	TRBV7-2	.	.	CASSGARGSDTQYF	TGTGCCAGCAGCGGTGCCCGGGGGTCGGATACGCAGTATTTT
TRBJ1-5	TRBV18	few	.	CASSPLRDQPQHF	TGTGCCAGCTCACCATTGCGGGATCAGCCCCAGCATTTT
TRBJ1-1	TRBV7-9	few	.	CASSLVELAAFF	TGTGCCAGCAGCTTAGTCGAACTAGCAGCTTTCTTT
TRBJ1-3	TRBV7-9	few	TRBD1	CASRSTGLGNTIYF	TGTGCCAGCAGATCGACAGGGTTAGGAAACACCATATATTTT
TRBJ1-4	TRBV19	few	.	CASISNRASGSREKLFF	TGTGCCAGTATTTCCAACAGGGCTTCGGGGTCGCGTGAAAAACTGTTTTTT
TRBJ1-1	TRBV5-4	.	.	CASSLTGRKAEAFF	TGTGCCAGCAGCTTGACAGGAAGGAAGGCTGAAGCTTTCTTT
TRBJ2-1	TRBV18	.	TRBD2	CASSPPGTSGRDNEQFF	TGTGCCAGCTCACCTCCCGGGACTAGCGGGAGAGACAATGAGCAGTTCTTC
TRBJ2-3	TRBV5-1	.	.	CASCSLDISDTQYF	TGCGCCAGCTGCTCCCTGGACATCTCAGATACGCAGTATTTT
TRBJ2-1	TRBV7-3	many	TRBD1	CASSPRTGYGEQFF	TGTGCCAGCAGCCCAAGGACAGGCTATGGTGAGCAGTTCTTC
TRBJ1-5	TRBV19	.	TRBD1	CASSTTGGYQPQHF	TGTGCCAGTAGTACGACAGGGGGCTACCAGCCCCAGCATTTT
TRBJ2-1	TRBV5-1	many	.	CASSFRGGASLRNEQFF	TGCGCCAGCAGCTTCCGTGGGGGGGCCTCCCTTAGGAATGAGCAGTTCTTC
TRBJ1-2	TRBV27	few	.	CASSPQTLRTNYGYTF	TGTGCCAGCAGTCCACAGACACTCCGAACTAACTATGGCTACACCTTC
TRBJ2-1	TRBV7-2	.	TRBD2	CASSSLSGGLYNEQFF	TGTGCCAGCAGCTCGCTCAGCGGGGGGCTCTACAATGAGCAGTTCTTC
TRBJ1-1	TRBV4-2	.	TRBD1	CASSQGDRGSGEAFF	TGTGCCAGCAGCCAAGGCGACAGGGGGTCGGGTGAAGCTTTCTTT
TRBJ2-7	TRBV28	.	.	CASSGSETAAREQYF	TGTGCCAGCAGTGGATCGGAGACCGCCGCCCGCGAGCAGTACTTC
TRBJ2-1	TRBV5-1	.	TRBD1	CASSLIPVDRGNEQFF	TGCGCCAGCAGCTTAATACCCGTCGACAGGGGCAATGAGCAGTTCTTC
TRBJ1-1	TRBV7-9	.	.	CASSIQGTNTEAFF	TGTGCCAGCAGCATACAGGGAACGAACACTGAAGCTTTCTTT